This is a list of T cell receptor beta chains from one sample in a study of CD8+CD57+ T cells in acquired aplastic anemia. TCRdb recomputed calls from the reads with MiXCR, one row per CDR3 protein. The table has 160,000 or so distinct CDR3 sequences, more than 40% seen once. The sequencing input was sorted CD4+, CD8+, or CD8+CD57+ T cells (not recorded which) from PBMCs. All receptors come from a human donor with aplastic anemia. Both conserved end residues are part of each CDR3. The D gene is left open where the match is weak. Clone size appears in some rows only: once, few, many, or a class for an expanded clone.

-	TRBV4-3	TRBJ2-3	-	TGCGCCAGCAGCCAAGCGGGTACAGATACGCAGTATTTT	CASSQAGTDTQYF
-	TRBV19	TRBJ1-4	-	TGTGCCAGTAGTATGTGGCAGGGGAATGAAAAGCTGTTTTTT	CASSMWQGNEKLFF
-	TRBV30	TRBJ1-6	-	TGTGCCTGGAGTTGGGGACTCTATAATTCACCCCTCCACTTT	CAWSWGLYNSPLHF
-	TRBV9	TRBJ1-2	-	TGTGCCAGCAGCGTCGACAAGGGCTCGGTCTATGGCTACACCTTC	CASSVDKGSVYGYTF
few	TRBV6-2/TRBV6-3	TRBJ1-1	-	TGTGCCAGCAGTTACTCGTCAAGTCGGAGAACTGAAGCTTTCTTT	CASSYSSSRRTEAFF
-	TRBV25-1	TRBJ2-3	TRBD2	TGTGCCAGCAGTCTAGCGGGAGAAGGGGGCACAGATACGCAGTATTTT	CASSLAGEGGTDTQYF
-	TRBV7-7	TRBJ2-7	TRBD1	TGTGCTAGCAGCCGGGACAGGGGGTTCGAGCAGTACTTC	CASSRDRGFEQYF
-	TRBV2	TRBJ2-5	TRBD2	TGTGCCAGCATAACTAGCGGGTCTTACCAAGAGACCCAGTACTTC	CASITSGSYQETQYF
many	TRBV20-1	TRBJ2-1	TRBD2	TGCAGCCCCTGGCGGGGGTCCCCCAATGAGCAGTTCTTC	CSPWRGSPNEQFF
many	TRBV5-1	TRBJ2-7	TRBD2	TGCGCCAGCAGCCTGATTAGCGGGAGGGCCCCCTACGAGCAGTACTTC	CASSLISGRAPYEQYF
-	TRBV24-1	TRBJ2-5	TRBD2	TGTGCCACCAGTGATTTGGCTAGCGGGAGTGGGGAGACCCAGTACTTC	CATSDLASGSGETQYF
many	TRBV6-1	TRBJ1-1	-	TGTGCCAGCAGTGTACCGGAGAACACTGAAGCTTTCTTT	CASSVPENTEAFF
-	TRBV20-1	TRBJ1-6	TRBD1	TGCAGTGCTCCGGACAGGGAGGGTTCACCCCTCCACTTT	CSAPDREGSPLHF
many	TRBV12-3/TRBV12-4	TRBJ2-5	-	TGTGCCAGCAGTTTAGCGATCGGAGAGACCCAGTACTTC	CASSLAIGETQYF
-	TRBV24-1	TRBJ1-2	TRBD1	TGTGCCACCAGTGACTCTGGACAGGGGGGTCCCTATGGCTACACCTTC	CATSDSGQGGPYGYTF
-	TRBV19	TRBJ1-1	-	TGTGCCAGTAGTATAGGCTACAGCTATGAAGCTTTCTTT	CASSIGYSYEAFF
many	TRBV7-6	TRBJ2-6	-	TGTGCCAGCAGCTTAGAGGGGATGGGGGTTACAGGGGCCAACGTCCTGACTTTC	CASSLEGMGVTGANVLTF
-	TRBV24-1	TRBJ1-2	-	TGTGCCACCAGTGATCCGCATACGGGGGAGGCTGGCTACACCTTC	CATSDPHTGEAGYTF
-	TRBV7-8	TRBJ2-5	TRBD2	TGTGCCAGCGTACTAGCGGGGCCAGGGCGACAAGAGACCCAGTACTTC	CASVLAGPGRQETQYF
-	TRBV12-3/TRBV12-4	TRBJ2-2	-	TGTGCCAGCATCCTACGGGGGACCGGGGAGCTGTTTTTT	CASILRGTGELFF
-	TRBV19	TRBJ1-2	-	TGTGCCAGTAGTATGGGACGGACTGCCTATGGCTACACCTTC	CASSMGRTAYGYTF
-	TRBV19	TRBJ2-7	-	TGTGCCAGTAGTCCCTCGGCAGGTGGGGCCTACGAGCAGTACTTC	CASSPSAGGAYEQYF
few	TRBV10-3	TRBJ2-5	TRBD2	TGTGCCATCAGTGAGGGGGCGGGAGGGCCCGCAAAAGAGACCCAGTACTTC	CAISEGAGGPAKETQYF
many	TRBV5-8	TRBJ2-7	-	TGTGCCAGCCATGAACGGGGCCACTACGAGCAGTACTTC	CASHERGHYEQYF
-	TRBV25-1	TRBJ1-6	-	TGTGCCAGCAGTGAGCGGGGGGAGAATTCACCCCTCCACTTT	CASSERGENSPLHF
-	TRBV20-1	TRBJ1-1	TRBD1	TGCAGTGCTAGAGATTCGGGGACAGGGGTCTTTAGTTGGACTGAAGCCTTCTTT	CSARDSGTGVFSWTEAFF
-	TRBV20-1	TRBJ2-7	-	TGCAGTGCTAGTGGCGGTGGATCACGGACCTACGAGCAGTACTTC	CSASGGGSRTYEQYF
-	TRBV29-1	TRBJ2-7	TRBD1	TGCAGCGACAGGGGGCTTTACGAGCAGTACTTC	CSDRGLYEQYF
-	TRBV2	TRBJ2-5	TRBD2	TGTGCCAGCAGACGACTAGCGGGGGCACAAGAGACCCAGTACTTC	CASRRLAGAQETQYF
many	TRBV7-6	TRBJ2-5	TRBD2	TGTGCCAGCAGCCAGAAGGGCCTCTTAACCGGGAGGGAGACCCAGTACTTC	CASSQKGLLTGRETQYF
once	TRBV7-8	TRBJ2-1	TRBD1	TGTGCCAGCAGCTTACAGGGACAGGGGGCGAATGAGCAGTTCTTC	CASSLQGQGANEQFF
-	TRBV6-5	TRBJ2-6	TRBD1	TGTGCCAGCAGTTTCCGACAGGGAGGGGCCAACGTCCTGACTTTC	CASSFRQGGANVLTF